Below are 32 T cell receptor beta chains sequenced from a single sample in a study of CXCR3-negative and CXCR3-positive naive CD8 T cells. The TRB libraries of cDNA were built by UMI-labeled 5' RACE. Each CDR3 protein gets one entry in TCRdb, which reprocessed the 5' RACE reads and gives no DNA. This table holds 65,000 to 85,000 distinct CDR3 sequences. Sequenced sample: naive CXCR3- CD8+ T cells from blood. Sample subset: CD45RO-CCR7+CD27+CD95- naive CD8+ T cells lacking CXCR3 (TNR3-). The receptors come from a human donor in good health. Some clones in this sample may be carry-over from other donors' samples.

V usage is TRBV20-1 and J usage is TRBJ1-1. This CDR3 region has 13 residues. Germline V gene sequence: CDR1 DFQATT, CDR2 SNEGSKA (reference sequence). CDR3 region: CSARESMNTEAFF.

V is TRBV5-5 and J is TRBJ2-7; without DNA, the TCRdb call of TRBD2 cannot be checked. The CDR3 extends over 15 amino acids. Germline CDR1 and CDR2: SGHKS and YYEKEE (reference sequence). The chain's CDR3 is CASSLQRGPSYEQYF. Filled out from reference TRBV5-5 and TRBJ2-7, the complete variable domain reads DAGVTQSPTHLIKTRGQQVTLRCSPISGHKSVSWYQQVLGQGPQFIFQYYEKEERGRGNFPDRFSARQFPNYSSELNVNALLLGDSALYLCASSLQRGPSYEQYFGPGTRLTVT.

V and J are TRBV5-8 and TRBJ1-1. The CDR3 sequence is 13 residues long. Per the germline V gene, CDR1 is SGHTS and CDR2 is YDEGEE. Here the CDR3 reads CASSLPEDTEAFF. Full variable domain (missing parts from reference TRBV5-8 and TRBJ1-1): EAGVTQSPTHLIKTRGQQATLRCSPISGHTSVYWYQQALGLGLQFLLWYDEGEERNRGNFPPRFSGRQFPNYSSELNVNALELEDSALYLCASSLPEDTEAFFGQGTRLTVV.

The chain joins TRBV7-6 to TRBJ2-3; TCRdb's D gene call, TRBD2, goes unchecked for lack of DNA. Germline V gene lookup returns CDR1 SGHVS and CDR2 FNYEAQ. CDR3 length: 13 residues. CDR3: CASSLESPDTQYF.

V is TRBV4-1 and J is TRBJ2-7. This CDR3 has 13 amino acids. Germline V gene data show CDR1 as MGHRA and CDR2 as YSYEKL. This CDR3 is CASSQDRFSEQYF.

V usage is TRBV20-1 and J usage is TRBJ2-1; TCRdb's D gene call, TRBD2, goes unchecked for lack of DNA. Germline CDR1 DFQATT, CDR2 SNEGSKA (reference sequence). The CDR3 is made up of 15 amino acids. This chain's CDR3 is CSARERTSGGLEQFF.

The chain recombines TRBV14 with TRBJ2-3; TCRdb gives TRBD2 as the D gene, but with no DNA this cannot be confirmed. Per germline, CDR1 SGHDN and CDR2 FVKESK. CDR3 length: 16 residues. The CDR3 sequence is CASSQGKREYADTQYF.

This chain joins TRBV9 and TRBJ2-7; checking the TCRdb D call of TRBD2 is not possible without DNA. CDR1 is SGDLS and CDR2 is YYNGEE in the germline V gene. The CDR3 consists of 17 residues. The CDR3 spells CASSPGGSGRLSNEQYF.

This clonotype is deemed medium-sized (0.01 to 0.1%) by its frequency. The chain has TRBV5-1 and TRBJ2-7; TCRdb's assignment of TRBD1 cannot be checked, as there is no DNA. The CDR3 extends over 14 amino acids. Germline V gene lookup returns CDR1 SGHRS and CDR2 YFSETQ. The CDR3 loop reads CASSLTGQSYEQYF.

The J gene is TRBJ2-6, the V gene TRBV7-9. There are 14 residues in the CDR3. Germline values: CDR1 SEHNR, CDR2 FQNEAQ (reference sequence). The CDR3 region is CASSLQYGANVLTF. Combining the CDR3 with reference TRBV7-9 and TRBJ2-6 gives the whole variable domain DTGVSQNPRHKITKRGQNVTFRCDPISEHNRLYWYRQTLGQGPEFLTYFQNEAQLEKSRLLSDRFSAERPKGSFSTLEIQRTEQGDSAMYLCASSLQYGANVLTFGAGSRLTVL.

This chain uses TRBV21-1 with TRBJ2-2. TRBV21-1 constitutes a pseudogene. This CDR3 is built from 14 residues. This CDR3 reads CASSKIDNTGELFF.

J is TRBJ1-1 and V is TRBV19; TCRdb designates TRBD1, a call that cannot be tested without DNA. CDR1 and CDR2 from the germline V gene are LNHDA and SQIVND (reference sequence). The CDR3 spans 17 residues. CDR3 loop: CASSATGTGAGTTEAFF.

The chain joins TRBV29-1 to TRBJ2-1; TCRdb gives TRBD2 as the D gene, but with no DNA this cannot be confirmed. This CDR3 contains 14 residues. Germline V gene lookup returns CDR1 SQVTM and CDR2 ANQGSEA. The CDR3 is CSVVPSEKYNEQFF.

The J gene is TRBJ2-3, the V gene TRBV15; TCRdb indicates TRBD1, and absent DNA this call remains unverified. The CDR3 spans 15 residues. Germline V lookup: CDR1 LNHNV, CDR2 YYDKDF (reference sequence). The CDR3 region is CASTARQGITDTQYF.

This chain links TRBV25-1 with TRBJ2-1; no DNA is available, so the TRBD1 call from TCRdb remains unchecked. CDR1 and CDR2 from the germline V gene are MGHDK and SYGVNS. The CDR3 runs to 15 residues. The CDR3 loop reads CASSELGWGNNEQFF.

The chain recombines TRBV29-1 with TRBJ2-3; TCRdb names TRBD1, which stays unverified in the absence of DNA. The CDR3 is 14 residues long. The germline gives CDR1 SQVTM, CDR2 ANQGSEA. CDR3 loop: CSSSKGIMPDTQYF.

The rearrangement links TRBV29-1 to TRBJ1-1. The CDR3 sequence is 12 residues long. The germline CDR1 and CDR2 sequences are SQVTM and ANQGSEA. The CDR3 protein is CSVAVQNTEAFF.

The chain couples TRBV7-9 to TRBJ2-1. Germline V CDR1 and CDR2: SEHNR, FQNEAQ (reference sequence). This CDR3 has 15 amino acids. The chain's CDR3 is CASSLARSIYNEQFF.

The rearrangement joins TRBV4-3 to TRBJ1-2; lacking DNA, the TRBD1 call made by TCRdb goes unchecked. The germline V gene encodes CDR1 LGHNA and CDR2 YSLEER. This CDR3 is 15 amino acids long. The CDR3 here is CASSQEKTGRDGYTF.

This rearrangement joins TRBV7-8 to TRBJ2-5. The CDR3 spans 14 residues. Per germline, CDR1 SGHVS and CDR2 FQNEAQ. The CDR3: CASSLLNGQETQYF.

The genes are TRBV9 and TRBJ2-1. CDR1 SGDLS and CDR2 YYNGEE come from the germline V gene. The CDR3 has 16 amino acids. The CDR3 sequence: CASSVDPAGVYNEQFF.

J is TRBJ2-7 and V is TRBV9; TCRdb designates TRBD1, a call that cannot be tested without DNA. CDR1 and CDR2 from the germline V gene are SGDLS and YYNGEE. The CDR3 length is 15 residues. The CDR3 sequence is CASSAGQGASNEQYF. Complete variable domain (other parts from reference TRBV9 and TRBJ2-7): DSGVTQTPKHLITATGQRVTLRCSPRSGDLSVYWYQQSLDQGLQFLIQYYNGEERAKGNILERFSAQQFPDLHSELNLSSLELGDSALYFCASSAGQGASNEQYFGPGTRLTVT.

The chain combines TRBV7-9 with TRBJ1-6; TCRdb returns TRBD1, unconfirmable since there is no DNA. The germline CDR1 and CDR2 sequences are SEHNR and FQNEAQ (reference sequence). CDR3 length: 14 amino acids. CDR3: CASSFIQGSSPLHF.

The chain joins TRBV29-1 to TRBJ2-7; TCRdb selects TRBD2, and the lack of DNA leaves this call unchecked. Germline assignment: CDR1 SQVTM and CDR2 ANQGSEA. The CDR3 loop spans 14 amino acids. CDR3 sequence: CSVAPLADPYEQYF.

The V gene is TRBV6-5, the J gene TRBJ2-7. CDR1 and CDR2 from the germline V gene are MNHEY and SVGAGI. The CDR3 consists of 13 residues. The CDR3 sequence: CASSYSRVYEQYF.

The J gene is TRBJ2-4, the V gene TRBV29-1; as DNA is missing, the TRBD1 call by TCRdb cannot be tested. Germline CDR1 is SQVTM and CDR2 is ANQGSEA. CDR3 length equals 16 residues. The CDR3 spells CSVAGGAIVTKNIQYF.

The genes are TRBV3-1 and TRBJ2-3; the TCRdb D gene call, TRBD1, has no DNA to confirm it. This CDR3 has 15 residues. Germline V gene sequence: CDR1 LGHDT, CDR2 YNNKEL (reference sequence). CDR3 protein: CASSQNRGHLDTQYF.

The chain uses TRBV4-1 and TRBJ1-5; TCRdb outputs TRBD1, but without DNA this stays unchecked. This CDR3 has 13 amino acids. The germline V gene encodes CDR1 MGHRA and CDR2 YSYEKL. CDR3 sequence reads: CASSQDRGQPQHF.

This chain uses TRBV4-3 with TRBJ2-7; TCRdb's D call of TRBD2 is untestable without DNA. This CDR3 contains 15 residues. Germline CDR1 LGHNA, CDR2 YSLEER. CDR3 region: CASSQDRAGPYEQYF.

The J gene is TRBJ1-2, the V gene TRBV11-2. CDR3 length equals 15 residues. Germline V gene sequence: CDR1 SGHAT, CDR2 FQNNGV. The CDR3: CASSWAGGSQYGYTF.

The chain couples TRBV3-1 to TRBJ1-1. Germline CDR1 is LGHDT and CDR2 is YNNKEL (reference sequence). The CDR3 spans 13 residues. The CDR3 reads CASSPGEDTEAFF.

V is TRBV20-1 and J is TRBJ2-4; TCRdb returns TRBD1, unconfirmable since there is no DNA. Germline V gene lookup returns CDR1 DFQATT and CDR2 SNEGSKA (reference sequence). This CDR3 comprises 14 residues. CDR3 protein: CSANYRDIKNIQYF.